A single sample gave rise to the 25 T cell receptor beta chains below, sequenced in a study of blood T cell repertoires in COVID-19. Sequencing used immunoSEQ multiplex PCR; TCRdb keeps in-frame clones, though not all of them. Of about 250,000 clones in the sample, around 89% were seen once. Sequencing was done on a sample of peripheral blood. The source of these receptors is a woman aged 30 to 39 with COVID-19, enrolled during active disease.

This clone was recorded once. This CDR3 reads CASSPGASLTNEKLFF. The CDR3 DNA is TGTGCCAGCAGCCCTGGGGCAAGCCTTACTAATGAAAAACTGTTTTTT. The rearrangement links TRBV14 to TRBJ1-4; perhaps TRBD1 as D (5 bases). Germline assignment: CDR1 SGHDN and CDR2 FVKESK. There are 16 residues in the CDR3. V was cut by 4 bases and J by 2 bases, with 14 bases left in between.

CDR3: CASSSGQSYEQYV. The DNA for the CDR3 is TGTGCCAGCAGCTCGGGACAGTCCTACGAGCAGTACGTC. The chain joins TRBV13 to TRBJ2-7, with 7 positions matching TRBD1. This CDR3 has 13 residues. The germline CDR1 and CDR2 sequences are PRHDT and FYEKMQ (reference sequence). J gave up 1 base and V 4 bases, and 1 base lay outside the gene matches.

The V gene is TRBV9, the J gene TRBJ2-2, with TRBD2 matching over 14 bases. Germline V CDR1 and CDR2: SGDLS, YYNGEE. CDR3 length: 17 amino acids. V was clipped by 5 bases and J by 3 bases; unmatched bases: 6. The CDR3 coding sequence is TGTGCCAGCAGGGGACTAGCGGGAGTAGGAGACACCGGGGAGCTGTTTTTT. Its protein is CASRGLAGVGDTGELFF.

V usage is TRBV5-1 and J usage is TRBJ1-3; D gene ambiguous. Trimming stripped 1 base from V and 0 bases from J, with 11 bases between. The CDR3 contains 16 residues. CDR1 SGHRS and CDR2 YFSETQ come from the germline V gene. As DNA, the CDR3 is TGCGCCAGCAGCTTGTTCGGCGGTGGCTCTGGAAACACCATATATTTT. The encoded protein is CASSLFGGGSGNTIYF.

The chain couples TRBV18 to TRBJ1-2, with 9 bases matching TRBD1. The length of the CDR3 is 18 residues. The germline V gene encodes CDR1 KGHSH and CDR2 LQKENI. Trimming took 3 bases from V and 5 from J; bases not matched to a gene: 16. CDR3 in amino acids: CASSPVSGRGQGFYGYTF. Written as DNA, the CDR3 is TGTGCCAGCTCACCGGTATCCGGTCGGGGACAGGGTTTTTATGGCTACACCTTC. Combining the CDR3 with reference TRBV18 and TRBJ1-2 gives the whole variable domain NAGVMQNPRHLVRRRGQEARLRCSPMKGHSHVYWYRQLPEEGLKFMVYLQKENIIDESGMPKERFSAEFPKEGPSILRIQQVVRGDSAAYFCASSPVSGRGQGFYGYTFGSGTRLTVV.

The chain recombines TRBV9 with TRBJ2-1; tentatively, D is TRBD1 (6 bases). The V gene lost 3 bases and the J gene lost 10 bases, with 14 bases spanning the gap. This CDR3 is 13 amino acids long. Germline V gene lookup returns CDR1 SGDLS and CDR2 YYNGEE. In nucleotides, the CDR3 is TGTGCCAGCAGCGCGCTACAGGGTCGCGAGCAGTTCTTC. Protein: CASSALQGREQFF.

This clone was counted between two and nine times. The chain combines TRBV24-1 with TRBJ1-5, with 8 bases matching TRBD1. The germline gives CDR1 KGHDR, CDR2 SFDVKD. J lost 2 bases, V lost 6 bases, and 5 bases had no gene match. This CDR3 region has 15 residues. CDR3 in DNA: TGTGCCACCAGTCAGGGGGCGGGTGGCAATCAGCCCCAGCATTTT. Its translation is CATSQGAGGNQPQHF.

The chain links TRBV28 to TRBJ2-2, with D possibly TRBD2 on 5 matching bases. The CDR3 has 18 amino acids. Germline CDR1 is MDHEN and CDR2 is SYDVKM. V gave up 7 bases and J gave up 5 bases, with 26 bases separating them. The chain's CDR3 is CASTTFRGSLLGTGELFF. The CDR3 DNA follows: TGTGCCAGCACCACCTTCAGAGGGAGCTTACTGGGTACCGGGGAGCTGTTTTTT.

J is TRBJ1-5 and V is TRBV16; D unresolved. The CDR3 contains 13 residues. Germline loops: CDR1 KGHSY, CDR2 FQNENV. The V gene lost 0 bases and the J gene lost 7 bases, with 7 bases spanning the gap. CDR3: CASSQSHNQPQHF. CDR3 sequence (DNA): TGTGCCAGCAGCCAATCACACAACCAGCCCCAGCATTTT.

The chain employs TRBV2 and TRBJ1-1, with TRBD1 matching 9 bases. This CDR3 region has 16 residues. Germline V gene lookup returns CDR1 SNHLY and CDR2 FYNNEI. The junction had 18 bases not matched to a gene; V was cut back by 9 bases and J by 7 bases. The CDR3 loop reads CASSKSSDRGTGEAFF. Written as DNA, the CDR3 is TGTGCCAGTTCCAAATCCTCGGACAGGGGAACTGGTGAAGCTTTCTTT.

This clone has more than one count but fewer than ten. The chain recombines TRBV4-3 with TRBJ1-1, with D uncertain. Germline values: CDR1 LGHNA, CDR2 YSLEER. V lost 1 base and J lost 4, with 22 bases in between. The CDR3 spans 18 residues. CDR3 DNA sequence: TGCGCCAGCAGCCAAGGTCGAGGTCGGAGGACGAGGTCCACTGAAGCTTTCTTT. Protein product: CASSQGRGRRTRSTEAFF.

There are a few counts of this clone. The V call is TRBV5-4, the J call TRBJ2-7, with TRBD2 matching 11 bases. CDR3 length equals 12 residues. Looked up from germline, CDR1 is SGHNT and CDR2 is YYREEE (reference sequence). The DNA for the CDR3 is TGTGCCAGCAGCTTGTCGACTAGCGGGACAGTCGTC. It is translated as CASSLSTSGTVV.

The rearrangement links TRBV7-8 to TRBJ2-1; 10 bases fit TRBD2. The CDR3 consists of 15 residues. CDR1 is SGHVS, CDR2 FQNEAQ, per germline. Trimming cost V 2 bases and J 6 bases; bases outside gene matches: 4. CDR3 amino acids: CASSLTGLAANEQFF. The CDR3 DNA follows: TGTGCCAGCAGCTTAACCGGACTAGCGGCCAATGAGCAGTTCTTC.

The chain is built from TRBV4-1 and TRBJ1-4; D perhaps matches TRBD1 (6 bases). Deletions cut 1 base from V and 8 bases from J, with 20 bases between. Germline V gives CDR1 MGHRA, CDR2 YSYEKL. This CDR3 has 17 amino acids. The CDR3 DNA follows: TGCGCCAGCAGCCAAGCCCCGGGGGGCGCCGCCAAGGAAAAACTGTTTTTT. Translated, it gives CASSQAPGGAAKEKLFF.

The genes are TRBV6-5 and TRBJ2-3; D uncertain. This CDR3 has 16 amino acids. CDR1 is MNHEY and CDR2 is SVGAGI in the germline V gene. Trimming shortened V by 0 bases and J by 2 bases, and 12 bases separated the two germline ends. DNA of the CDR3: TGTGCCAGCAGTTACTCGCTCAGATTAACCACAGATACGCAGTATTTT. It translates to CASSYSLRLTTDTQYF.

The chain recombines TRBV12-3 or TRBV12-4 with TRBJ2-7; 8 positions match TRBD1. This CDR3 has 13 amino acids. The V segment lost 5 bases and the J segment 3 bases; nucleotides outside the gene matches: 3. CDR3 in DNA: TGTGCCAGCAGTCATGGACAGGGCTACGAGCAGTACTTC. It codes for CASSHGQGYEQYF.

The chain combines TRBV4-3 with TRBJ1-2, with 8 bases identical to TRBD1. J gave up 6 bases and V 4 bases, and 7 bases lay outside the gene matches. There are 14 residues in the CDR3. Germline V lookup: CDR1 LGHNA, CDR2 YSLEER. The CDR3 nucleotides are TGCGCCAGCAGCCTAGGACAGGGAAACAATGGCTACACCTTC. Protein product: CASSLGQGNNGYTF.

The rearrangement links TRBV4-3 to TRBJ2-6; D is unclear. V was pared by 0 bases and J by 1 base, with 7 bases between. This CDR3 region has 16 residues. Germline assignment: CDR1 LGHNA and CDR2 YSLEER. In DNA, the CDR3 is TGCGCCAGCAGCCAAGATTACACGTCTGGGGCCAACGTCCTGACTTTC. Translated: CASSQDYTSGANVLTF.

The chain uses TRBV30 and TRBJ1-1; D is perhaps TRBD1 (6 bases). Germline assignment: CDR1 GTSNPN and CDR2 SVGIG (reference sequence). The V end was cut by 0 bases, the J end by 1 base, with 9 bases between. The CDR3 loop spans 14 amino acids. The CDR3 sequence: CAWSVQGRNTEAFF. For the CDR3, the DNA is TGTGCCTGGAGTGTACAGGGTAGGAACACTGAAGCTTTCTTT.

The chain is built from TRBV10-2 and TRBJ2-3; 8 positions agree with TRBD2. Germline CDR1 WSHSY, CDR2 SAAADI. The V gene end was trimmed by 7 bases and the J gene end by 2 bases; junction bases not matched to a gene: 8. The CDR3 has 15 amino acids. The CDR3 region is CASIESGGATDTQYF. CDR3 sequence (DNA): TGCGCCAGCATAGAAAGCGGGGGAGCCACAGATACGCAGTATTTT.

The V and J genes are TRBV6-2 or TRBV6-3 and TRBJ2-1; 9 nucleotides match TRBD1. V lost 1 base to trimming and J lost 7 bases; unmatched junction nucleotides: 2. Germline values: CDR1 MNHEY, CDR2 SVGEGT. The CDR3 totals 14 residues. DNA of the CDR3: TGTGCCAGCAGTTACTGGGGACAGGGAAATGAGCAGTTCTTC. Protein: CASSYWGQGNEQFF.

The chain recombines TRBV4-2 with TRBJ2-3; TRBD2 matches at 8 bases. In germline, CDR1 is LGHNA, CDR2 YNFKEQ. The CDR3 extends over 14 amino acids. V shed 6 bases, J shed 6 bases, and the junction held 8 bases outside the gene matches. The DNA for the CDR3 is TGTGCCAGCAGACCGGGGGGGGAAGGGGATACGCAGTATTTT. Translating gives CASRPGGEGDTQYF.

The J gene is TRBJ2-3, the V gene TRBV2; 11 bases match TRBD2. Trimming removed 4 bases from V and 2 bases from J; junction bases left unmatched: 5. Looked up from germline, CDR1 is SNHLY and CDR2 is FYNNEI. CDR3 length equals 16 residues. The CDR3 spells CASSGGTSGYTDTQYF. The CDR3 DNA is TGTGCCAGCAGTGGCGGGACTAGCGGTTACACAGATACGCAGTATTTT.

J is TRBJ2-1 and V is TRBV10-3; D is possibly TRBD2 (6 bases). V gave up 6 bases and J gave up 3 bases, with 12 bases separating them. CDR1 and CDR2 (germline): ENHRY, SYGVKD. The CDR3 is 14 amino acids. In DNA, the CDR3 is TGTGCCATCAGCCCGGGGGACCTCTACAATGAGCAGTTCTTC. This encodes CAISPGDLYNEQFF.

CDR3 in DNA: TGTGCCAGCAGTTTATCCGCAGGGGTCGGGCAGCCCCAGCATTTT. The encoded protein is CASSLSAGVGQPQHF. The chain combines TRBV27 with TRBJ1-5; D perhaps matches TRBD1 (6 bases). Germline V CDR1 and CDR2: MNHEY, SMNVEV (reference sequence). Deletions cut 0 bases from V and 7 bases from J, with 13 bases between. The CDR3 spans 15 residues.